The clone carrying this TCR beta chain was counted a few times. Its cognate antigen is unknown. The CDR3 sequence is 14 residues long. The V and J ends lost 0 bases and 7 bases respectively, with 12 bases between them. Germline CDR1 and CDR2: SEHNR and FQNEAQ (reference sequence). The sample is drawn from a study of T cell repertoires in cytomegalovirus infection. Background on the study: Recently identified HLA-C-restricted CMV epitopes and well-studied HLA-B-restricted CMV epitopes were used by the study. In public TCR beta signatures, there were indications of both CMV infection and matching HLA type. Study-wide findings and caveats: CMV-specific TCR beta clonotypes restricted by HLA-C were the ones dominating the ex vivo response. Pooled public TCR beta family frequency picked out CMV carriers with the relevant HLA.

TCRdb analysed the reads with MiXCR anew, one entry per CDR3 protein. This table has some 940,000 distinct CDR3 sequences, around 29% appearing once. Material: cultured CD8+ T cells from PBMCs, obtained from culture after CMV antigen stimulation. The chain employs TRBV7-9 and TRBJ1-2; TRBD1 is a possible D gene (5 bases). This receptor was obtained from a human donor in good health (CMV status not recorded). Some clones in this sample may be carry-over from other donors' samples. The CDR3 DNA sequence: TGTGCCAGCAGCTTAGCGCGGAGGGACGTTGGCTACACCTTC. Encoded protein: CASSLARRDVGYTF. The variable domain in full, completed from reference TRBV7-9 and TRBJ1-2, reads DTGVSQNPRHKITKRGQNVTFRCDPISEHNRLYWYRQTLGQGPEFLTYFQNEAQLEKSRLLSDRFSAERPKGSFSTLEIQRTEQGDSAMYLCASSLARRDVGYTFGSGTRLTVV.